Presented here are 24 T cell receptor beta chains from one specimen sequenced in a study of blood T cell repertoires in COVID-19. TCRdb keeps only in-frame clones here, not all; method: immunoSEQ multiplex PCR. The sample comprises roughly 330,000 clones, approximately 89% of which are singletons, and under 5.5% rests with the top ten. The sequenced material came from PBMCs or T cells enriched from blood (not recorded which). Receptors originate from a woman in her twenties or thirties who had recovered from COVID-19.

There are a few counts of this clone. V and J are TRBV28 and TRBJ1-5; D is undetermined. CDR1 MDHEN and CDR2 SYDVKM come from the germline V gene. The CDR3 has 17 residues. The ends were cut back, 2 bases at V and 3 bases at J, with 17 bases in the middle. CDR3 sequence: CASSLGSGLVHNQPQHF. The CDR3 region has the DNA TGTGCCAGCAGTTTAGGGTCCGGGTTAGTCCACAATCAGCCCCAGCATTTT.

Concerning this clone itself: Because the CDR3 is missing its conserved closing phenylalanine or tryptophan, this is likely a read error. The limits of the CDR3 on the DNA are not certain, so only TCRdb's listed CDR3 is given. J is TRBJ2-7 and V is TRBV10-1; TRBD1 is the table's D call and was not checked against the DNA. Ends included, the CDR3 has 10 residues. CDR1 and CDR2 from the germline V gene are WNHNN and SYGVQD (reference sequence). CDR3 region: CASVGGQCSL.

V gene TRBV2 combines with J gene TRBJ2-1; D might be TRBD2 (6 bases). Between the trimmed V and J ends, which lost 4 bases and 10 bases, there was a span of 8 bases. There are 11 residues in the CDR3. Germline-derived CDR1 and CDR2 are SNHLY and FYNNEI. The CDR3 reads CASSVGGEQFF. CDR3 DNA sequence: TGTGCCAGCAGTGTTGGGGGGGAGCAGTTCTTC.

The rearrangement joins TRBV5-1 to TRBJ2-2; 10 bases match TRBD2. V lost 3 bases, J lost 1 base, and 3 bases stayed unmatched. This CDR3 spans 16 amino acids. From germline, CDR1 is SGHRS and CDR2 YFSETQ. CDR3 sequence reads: CASSSERGGNTGELFF. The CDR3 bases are TGCGCCAGCAGCTCTGAGCGGGGGGGGAACACCGGGGAGCTGTTTTTT.

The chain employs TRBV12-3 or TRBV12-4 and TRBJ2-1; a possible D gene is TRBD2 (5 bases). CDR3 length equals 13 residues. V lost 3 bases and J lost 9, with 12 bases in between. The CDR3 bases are TGTGCCAGCAGTTTCTACCCCCGGGGTGAGCAGTTCTTC. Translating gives CASSFYPRGEQFF.

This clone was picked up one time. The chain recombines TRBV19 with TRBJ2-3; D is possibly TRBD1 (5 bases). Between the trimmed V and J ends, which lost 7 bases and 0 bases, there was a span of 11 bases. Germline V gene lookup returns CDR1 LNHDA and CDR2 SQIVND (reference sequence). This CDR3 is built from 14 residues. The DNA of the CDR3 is TGTGCCAGTAAGGCATACAGGAGCACAGATACGCAGTATTTT. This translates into CASKAYRSTDTQYF.

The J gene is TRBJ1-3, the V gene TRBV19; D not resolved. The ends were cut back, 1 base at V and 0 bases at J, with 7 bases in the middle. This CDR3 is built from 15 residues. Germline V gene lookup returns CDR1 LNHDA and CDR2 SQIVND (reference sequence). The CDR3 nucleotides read TGTGCCAGTAGTATAGGACGGAGCTCTGGAAACACCATATATTTT. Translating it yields CASSIGRSSGNTIYF.

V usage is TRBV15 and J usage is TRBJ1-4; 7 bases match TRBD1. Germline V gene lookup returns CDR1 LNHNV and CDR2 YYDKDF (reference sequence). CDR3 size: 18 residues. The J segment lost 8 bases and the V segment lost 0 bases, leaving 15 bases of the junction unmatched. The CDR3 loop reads CATSRDLSGGTVLEKLFF. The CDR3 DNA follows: TGTGCCACCAGCAGAGATCTGTCAGGCGGGACAGTGCTCGAAAAACTGTTTTTT.

Written as DNA, the CDR3 is TGTGCCAGTACGTGGGCGGGGGACACCGGGGAGCTGTTTTTT. This encodes CASTWAGDTGELFF. The chain recombines TRBV19 with TRBJ2-2; 7 bases map to TRBD2. J gave up 3 bases and V 7 bases, and 5 bases lay outside the gene matches. Germline lookup yields CDR1 LNHDA and CDR2 SQIVND (reference sequence). This CDR3 region has 14 residues.

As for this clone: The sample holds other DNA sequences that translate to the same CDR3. The DNA of the CDR3 is TGTGCCAGTAGTCGGGGTCTCAATCAGCCCCAGCATTTT. The encoded protein is CASSRGLNQPQHF. The chain couples TRBV19 to TRBJ1-5; D remains ambiguous. Germline CDR1 and CDR2: LNHDA and SQIVND (reference sequence). V was shortened by 5 bases and J by 3 bases, with 8 bases between the two germline ends. CDR3 length: 13 amino acids.

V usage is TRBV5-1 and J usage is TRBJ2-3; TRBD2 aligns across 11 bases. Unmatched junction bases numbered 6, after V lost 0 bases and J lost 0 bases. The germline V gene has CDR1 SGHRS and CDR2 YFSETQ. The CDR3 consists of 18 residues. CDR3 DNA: TGCGCCAGCAGCTTGGGTCTAGCGGGGGGCCGCAGCACAGATACGCAGTATTTT. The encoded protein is CASSLGLAGGRSTDTQYF.

This chain's CDR3 is CASSFRGGNNQPQHF. The CDR3 DNA reads TGTGCCAGCAGCTTTCGAGGGGGCAACAATCAGCCCCAGCATTTT. The chain combines TRBV7-2 with TRBJ1-5; 7 positions agree with TRBD1. The CDR3 runs 15 residues. Unmatched junction bases numbered 5, after V lost 3 bases and J lost 3 bases. The germline CDR1 and CDR2 sequences are SGHTA and FQGNSA.

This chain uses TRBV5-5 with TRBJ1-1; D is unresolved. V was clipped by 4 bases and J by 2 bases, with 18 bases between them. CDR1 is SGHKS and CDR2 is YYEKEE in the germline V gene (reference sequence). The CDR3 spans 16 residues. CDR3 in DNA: TGTGCCAGCAGCCCCCAGGTAGGCAGAGTAAACACTGAAGCTTTCTTT. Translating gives CASSPQVGRVNTEAFF.

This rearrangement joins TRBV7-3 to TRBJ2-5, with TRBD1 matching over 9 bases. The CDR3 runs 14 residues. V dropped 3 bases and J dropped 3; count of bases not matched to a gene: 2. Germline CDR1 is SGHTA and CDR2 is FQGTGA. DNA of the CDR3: TGTGCCAGCAGCTTTCGGGACAGGGAAGAGACCCAGTACTTC. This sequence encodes CASSFRDREETQYF.

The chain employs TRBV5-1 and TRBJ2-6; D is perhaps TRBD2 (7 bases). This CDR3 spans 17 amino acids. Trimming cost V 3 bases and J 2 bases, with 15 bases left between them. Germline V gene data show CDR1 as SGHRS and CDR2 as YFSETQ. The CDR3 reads CASSSNRGGPGANVLTF. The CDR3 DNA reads TGCGCCAGCAGCTCAAATCGCGGGGGCCCTGGGGCCAACGTCCTGACTTTC.

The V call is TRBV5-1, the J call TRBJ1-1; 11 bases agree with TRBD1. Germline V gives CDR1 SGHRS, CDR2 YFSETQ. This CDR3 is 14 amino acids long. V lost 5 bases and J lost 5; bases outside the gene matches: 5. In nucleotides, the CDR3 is TGCGCCAGCAGAATCGGACAGGGGGCGACTGAAGCTTTCTTT. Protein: CASRIGQGATEAFF. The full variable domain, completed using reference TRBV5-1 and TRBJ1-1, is KAGVTQTPRYLIKTRGQQVTLSCSPISGHRSVSWYQQTPGQGLQFLFEYFSETQRNKGNFPGRFSGRQFSNSRSEMNVSTLELGDSALYLCASRIGQGATEAFFGQGTRLTVV.

The CDR3 nucleotides are TGTGCCAGCAGCTTAAACGGGGGGGCCCACAATGAGCAGTTCTTC. Protein: CASSLNGGAHNEQFF. This chain joins TRBV11-3 and TRBJ2-1; 8 nucleotides match TRBD2. The CDR3 loop spans 15 amino acids. Germline assignment: CDR1 SGHNT and CDR2 YENEEA. J lost 5 bases, V lost 2 bases, and 5 bases had no gene match.

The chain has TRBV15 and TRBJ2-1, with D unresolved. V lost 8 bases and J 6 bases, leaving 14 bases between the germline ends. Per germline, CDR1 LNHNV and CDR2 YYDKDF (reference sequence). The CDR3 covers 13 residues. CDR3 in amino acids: CATLSRSGNEQFF. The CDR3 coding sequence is TGTGCCACCTTGTCAAGGTCGGGCAATGAGCAGTTCTTC. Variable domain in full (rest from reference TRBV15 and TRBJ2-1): DAMVIQNPRYQVTQFGKPVTLSCSQTLNHNVMYWYQQKSSQAPKLLFHYYDKDFNNEADTPDNFQSRRPNTSFCFLDIRSPGLGDTAMYLCATLSRSGNEQFFGPGTRLTVL.

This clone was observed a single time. The CDR3 loop is CASSQEAGNYEQYF. CDR3 bases: TGCGCCAGCAGCCAAGAAGCAGGGAACTACGAGCAGTACTTC. The chain employs TRBV4-1 and TRBJ2-7; D is perhaps TRBD1 (5 bases). V was pared by 0 bases and J by 3 bases, with 9 bases between. The CDR3 has 14 amino acids. Germline V lookup: CDR1 MGHRA, CDR2 YSYEKL.

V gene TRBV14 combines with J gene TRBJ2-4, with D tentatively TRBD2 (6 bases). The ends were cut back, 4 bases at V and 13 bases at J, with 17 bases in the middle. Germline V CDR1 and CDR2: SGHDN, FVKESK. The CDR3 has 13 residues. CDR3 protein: CASSLAAGRTQYF. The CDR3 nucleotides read TGTGCCAGCAGCCTCGCCGCGGGGAGAACCCAGTACTTC.

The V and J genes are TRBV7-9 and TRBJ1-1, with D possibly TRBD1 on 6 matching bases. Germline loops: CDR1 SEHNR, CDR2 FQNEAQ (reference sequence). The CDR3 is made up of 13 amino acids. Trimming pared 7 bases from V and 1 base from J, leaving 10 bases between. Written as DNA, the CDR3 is TGTGCCAGCACGCGGGACACGAACACTGAAGCTTTCTTT. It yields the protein CASTRDTNTEAFF.

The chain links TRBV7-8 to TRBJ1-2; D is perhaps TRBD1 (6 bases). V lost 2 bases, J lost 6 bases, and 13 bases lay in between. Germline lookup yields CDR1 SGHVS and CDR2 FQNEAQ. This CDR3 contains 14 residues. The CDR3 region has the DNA TGTGCCAGCAGCTTATATCAACAGGGTGATGGCTACACCTTC. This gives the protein CASSLYQQGDGYTF.

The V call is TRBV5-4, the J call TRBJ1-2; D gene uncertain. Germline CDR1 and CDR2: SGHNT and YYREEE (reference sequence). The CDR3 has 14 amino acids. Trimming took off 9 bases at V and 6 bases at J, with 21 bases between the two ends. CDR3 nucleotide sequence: TGTGCCACCAAAATCCCGAACCTAGTTGATGGCTACACCTTC. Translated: CATKIPNLVDGYTF.

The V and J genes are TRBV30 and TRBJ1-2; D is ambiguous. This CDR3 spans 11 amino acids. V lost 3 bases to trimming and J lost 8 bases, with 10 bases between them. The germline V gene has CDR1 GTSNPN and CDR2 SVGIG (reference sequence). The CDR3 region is CAWSAGGGYTF. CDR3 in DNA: TGTGCCTGGAGCGCGGGCGGCGGCTACACCTTC.